This TCR beta chain came from a study of cytomegalovirus exposure and HLA in healthy donors. Findings and limits, study-wide: Later, an analysis found that TCR clusters from the first cohort tended to co-occur in the roughly 110 validation repertoires. The CMV antigen specificity of a few CMV-associated chains was confirmed through in vitro analysis.

Profiling relied on immunoSEQ multiplex PCR, and the TCRdb table lists in-frame clones only, not all of them. The sample consists of around 150,000 clones, 70% to 90% of them appearing once. Germline V lookup: CDR1 SGHVS, CDR2 FQNEAQ. With 1 base clipped from V and 2 bases from J, the junction kept 1 base outside the gene matches. This CDR3 contains 14 residues. A note on this clone: No antigen is known for it.

V and J are TRBV7-8 and TRBJ2-7; 8 bases map to TRBD1. The receptor was derived from a woman aged 18 to 35 in good health and CMV-seronegative. The sequencing sample was made of PBMCs. CDR3 coding DNA: TGTGCCAGCAGCTTAGGGACAGGGCCCTACGAGCAGTACTTC. Translating it yields CASSLGTGPYEQYF.